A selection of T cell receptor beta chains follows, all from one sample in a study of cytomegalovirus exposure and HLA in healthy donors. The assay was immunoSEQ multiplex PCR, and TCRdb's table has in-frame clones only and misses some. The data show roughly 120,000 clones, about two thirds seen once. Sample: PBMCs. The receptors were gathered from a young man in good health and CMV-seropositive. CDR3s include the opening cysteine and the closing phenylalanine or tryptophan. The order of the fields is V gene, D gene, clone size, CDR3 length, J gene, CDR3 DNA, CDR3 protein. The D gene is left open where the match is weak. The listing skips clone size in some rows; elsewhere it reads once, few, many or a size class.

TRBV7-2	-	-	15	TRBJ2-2	TGTGCCAGCAGCTTTCGTTTCGGGAAGGCCGGGGAGCTGTTTTTT	CASSFRFGKAGELFF
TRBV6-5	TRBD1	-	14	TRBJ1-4	TGTGCCAGCACCGATACCGGGACAGCTGAAAAACTGTTTTTT	CASTDTGTAEKLFF
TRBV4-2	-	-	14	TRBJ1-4	TGTGCCAGCAGCCAGGAGGAATCTAATGAAAAACTGTTTTTT	CASSQEESNEKLFF
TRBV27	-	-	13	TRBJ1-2	TGTGCCAGCAGTTTGCATGGGGGGTATGGCTACACCTTC	CASSLHGGYGYTF
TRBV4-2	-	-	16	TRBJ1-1	TGTGCCAGCAGCCAAGTACGACGGTGGAGGAACACTGAAGCTTTCTTT	CASSQVRRWRNTEAFF
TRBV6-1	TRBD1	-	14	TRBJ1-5	TGTGCCAGCAGCGCAGACAGGGGGCATCAGCCCCAGCATTTT	CASSADRGHQPQHF
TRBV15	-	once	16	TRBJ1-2	TGTGCCACCAGCAGAGATTCCGATGCTGCCTGGGGCGGCTACACCTTC	CATSRDSDAAWGGYTF
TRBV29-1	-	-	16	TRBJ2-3	TGCAGCGTTGGTTCAGGGCCCTTTACTAGCACAGATACGCAGTATTTT	CSVGSGPFTSTDTQYF
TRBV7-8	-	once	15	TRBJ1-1	TGTGCCAGCAGCTTAGCGCCAGGAAAGAACACTGAAGCTTTCTTT	CASSLAPGKNTEAFF
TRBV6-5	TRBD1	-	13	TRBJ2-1	TGTGCCAGCAGAAGGGCGACAGGGAATGAGCAGTTCTTC	CASRRATGNEQFF
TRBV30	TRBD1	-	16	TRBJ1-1	TGTGCCTGGAACCCCCAGGGGGCCTCAACGAACACTGAAGCTTTCTTT	CAWNPQGASTNTEAFF
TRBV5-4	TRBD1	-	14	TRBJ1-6	TGTGCCAGCAGTCGACAGGGGGGGAGTTCACCCCTCCACTTT	CASSRQGGSSPLHF
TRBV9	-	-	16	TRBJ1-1	TGTGCCAGCAGCGTACGTGAGCCGGGATTGGACACTGAAGCTTTCTTT	CASSVREPGLDTEAFF
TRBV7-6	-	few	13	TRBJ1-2	TGTGCCAGCAGCTTAGAGGCAGGGGACGGCTACACCTTC	CASSLEAGDGYTF
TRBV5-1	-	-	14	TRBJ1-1	TGCGCCAGCAGCAGCCAACCCAGGGACACTGAAGCTTTCTTT	CASSSQPRDTEAFF
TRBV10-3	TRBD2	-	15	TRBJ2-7	TGTGCCATCAGTGAGGGTACTAGCGGGGGCCACGAGCAGTACTTC	CAISEGTSGGHEQYF